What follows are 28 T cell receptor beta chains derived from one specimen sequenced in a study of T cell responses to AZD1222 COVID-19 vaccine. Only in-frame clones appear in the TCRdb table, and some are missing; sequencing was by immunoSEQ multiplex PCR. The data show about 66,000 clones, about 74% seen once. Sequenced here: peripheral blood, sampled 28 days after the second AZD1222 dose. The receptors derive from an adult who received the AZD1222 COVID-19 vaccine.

CDR3 residues: CASSLRRSGGLNGYTF. CDR3 nucleotides: TGTGCCAGCAGCTTACGAAGGTCAGGGGGATTGAATGGCTACACCTTC. The chain couples TRBV11-2 to TRBJ1-2; 7 nucleotides match TRBD1. This CDR3 comprises 16 residues. V shed 2 bases and J 6 bases; nucleotides not matched to a gene: 12. The germline CDR1 and CDR2 sequences are SGHAT and FQNNGV. Drawing the rest from reference TRBV11-2 and TRBJ1-2, the complete variable domain is EAGVAQSPRYKIIEKRQSVAFWCNPISGHATLYWYQQILGQGPKLLIQFQNNGVVDDSQLPKDRFSAERLKGVDSTLKIQPAKLEDSAVYLCASSLRRSGGLNGYTFGSGTRLTVV.

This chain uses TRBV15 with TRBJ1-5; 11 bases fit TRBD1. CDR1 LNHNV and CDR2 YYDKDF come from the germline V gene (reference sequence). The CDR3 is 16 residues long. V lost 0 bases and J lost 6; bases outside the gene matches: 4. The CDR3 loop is CATSRDGTGGGQPQHF. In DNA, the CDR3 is TGTGCCACCAGCAGAGATGGGACAGGGGGTGGTCAGCCCCAGCATTTT. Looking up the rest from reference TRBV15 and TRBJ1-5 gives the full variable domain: DAMVIQNPRYQVTQFGKPVTLSCSQTLNHNVMYWYQQKSSQAPKLLFHYYDKDFNNEADTPDNFQSRRPNTSFCFLDIRSPGLGDTAMYLCATSRDGTGGGQPQHFGDGTRLSIL.

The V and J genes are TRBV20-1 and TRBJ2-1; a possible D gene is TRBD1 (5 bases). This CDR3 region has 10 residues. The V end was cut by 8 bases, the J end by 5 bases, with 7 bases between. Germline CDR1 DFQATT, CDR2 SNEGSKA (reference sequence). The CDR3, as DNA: TGCAGTCCAGGGAACAATGAGCAGTTCTTC. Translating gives CSPGNNEQFF.

This CDR3 reads CASSDRGYNSPLHF. In DNA form, the CDR3 reads TGCGCCAGCAGTGATCGTGGGTATAATTCACCCCTCCACTTT. The chain carries TRBV10-2 and TRBJ1-6; no clear D. This CDR3 spans 14 amino acids. V was pared by 3 bases and J by 4 bases, with 7 bases between. CDR1 is WSHSY and CDR2 is SAAADI in the germline V gene.

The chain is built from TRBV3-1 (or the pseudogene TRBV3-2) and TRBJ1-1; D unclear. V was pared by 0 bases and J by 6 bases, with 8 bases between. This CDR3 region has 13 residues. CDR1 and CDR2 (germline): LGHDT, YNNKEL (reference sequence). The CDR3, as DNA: TGTGCCAGCAGCCAAGATCGGGTCCCTGAAGCTTTCTTT. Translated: CASSQDRVPEAFF.

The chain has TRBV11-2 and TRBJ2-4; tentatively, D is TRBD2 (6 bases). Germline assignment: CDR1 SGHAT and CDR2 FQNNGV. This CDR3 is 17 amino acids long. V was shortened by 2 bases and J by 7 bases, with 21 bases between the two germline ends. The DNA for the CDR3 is TGTGCCAGCAGCTTAAGGGGCTCCGAGGGGAGGTTGAACATTCAGTACTTC. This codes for CASSLRGSEGRLNIQYF.

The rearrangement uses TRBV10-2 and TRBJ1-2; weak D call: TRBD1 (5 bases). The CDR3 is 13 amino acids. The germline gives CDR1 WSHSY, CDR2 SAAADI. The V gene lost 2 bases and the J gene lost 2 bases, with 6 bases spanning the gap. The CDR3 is CASSEDRNYGYTF. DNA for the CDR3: TGCGCCAGCAGTGAGGACAGAAACTATGGCTACACCTTC.

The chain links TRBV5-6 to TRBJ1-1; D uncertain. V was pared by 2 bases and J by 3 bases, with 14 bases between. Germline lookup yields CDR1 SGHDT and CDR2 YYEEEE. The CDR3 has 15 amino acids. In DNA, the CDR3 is TGTGCCAGCAGCTTCGGACCGGGTATGGACACTGAAGCTTTCTTT. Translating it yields CASSFGPGMDTEAFF.

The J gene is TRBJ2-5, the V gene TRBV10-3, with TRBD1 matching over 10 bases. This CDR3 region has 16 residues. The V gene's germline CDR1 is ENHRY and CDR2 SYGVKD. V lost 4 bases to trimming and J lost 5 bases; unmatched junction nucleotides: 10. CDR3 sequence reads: CAISAAGTGDAETQYF. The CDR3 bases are TGTGCCATCAGTGCGGCCGGGACAGGGGACGCGGAGACCCAGTACTTC.

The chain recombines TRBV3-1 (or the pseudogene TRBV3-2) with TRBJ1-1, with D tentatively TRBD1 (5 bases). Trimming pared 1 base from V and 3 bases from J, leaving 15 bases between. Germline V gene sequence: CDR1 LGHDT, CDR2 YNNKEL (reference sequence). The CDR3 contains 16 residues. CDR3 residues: CASSQGQGLWDTEAFF. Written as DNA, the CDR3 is TGTGCCAGCAGCCAAGGGCAGGGTCTGTGGGACACTGAAGCTTTCTTT.

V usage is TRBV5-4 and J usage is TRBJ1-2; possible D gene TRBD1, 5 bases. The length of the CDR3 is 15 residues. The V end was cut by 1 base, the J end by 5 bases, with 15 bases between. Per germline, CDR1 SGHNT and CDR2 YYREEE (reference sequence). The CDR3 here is CASSLIGEVGYGYTF. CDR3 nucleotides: TGTGCCAGCAGCTTGATAGGGGAGGTCGGATATGGCTACACCTTC.

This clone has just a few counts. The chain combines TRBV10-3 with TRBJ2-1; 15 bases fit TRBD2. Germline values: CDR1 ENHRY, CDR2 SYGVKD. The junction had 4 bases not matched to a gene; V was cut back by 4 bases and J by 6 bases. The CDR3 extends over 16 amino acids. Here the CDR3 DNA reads TGTGCCATCAGTGCCCCGGGACTAGCGGGGGGCAATGAGCAGTTCTTC. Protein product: CAISAPGLAGGNEQFF.

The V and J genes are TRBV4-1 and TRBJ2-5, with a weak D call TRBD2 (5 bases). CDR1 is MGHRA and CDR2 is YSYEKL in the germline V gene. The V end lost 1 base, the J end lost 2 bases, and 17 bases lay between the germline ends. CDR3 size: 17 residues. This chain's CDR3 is CASSQGSDSARQETQYF. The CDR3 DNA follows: TGCGCCAGCAGCCAAGGGTCGGACTCAGCGAGGCAAGAGACCCAGTACTTC.

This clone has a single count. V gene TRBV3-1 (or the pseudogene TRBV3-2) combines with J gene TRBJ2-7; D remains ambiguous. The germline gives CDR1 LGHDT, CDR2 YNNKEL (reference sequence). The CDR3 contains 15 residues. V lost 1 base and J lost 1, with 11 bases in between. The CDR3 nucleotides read TGTGCCAGCAGCCAAGGTCCGGACCTTTCCTACGAGCAGTACTTC. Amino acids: CASSQGPDLSYEQYF.

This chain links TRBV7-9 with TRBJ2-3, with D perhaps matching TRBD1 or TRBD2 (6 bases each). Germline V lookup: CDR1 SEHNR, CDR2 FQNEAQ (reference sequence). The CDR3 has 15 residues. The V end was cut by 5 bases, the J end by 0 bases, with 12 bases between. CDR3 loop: CASSPGAGSTDTQYF. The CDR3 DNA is TGTGCCAGCAGCCCGGGGGCAGGGAGCACAGATACGCAGTATTTT.

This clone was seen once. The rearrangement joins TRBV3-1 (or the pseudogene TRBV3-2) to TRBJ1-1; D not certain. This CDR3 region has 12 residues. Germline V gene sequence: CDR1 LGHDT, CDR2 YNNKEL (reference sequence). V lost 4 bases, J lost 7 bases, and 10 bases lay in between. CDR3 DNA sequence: TGTGCCAGCAGCCCCGGCGGGTATGAAGCTTTCTTT. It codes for CASSPGGYEAFF.

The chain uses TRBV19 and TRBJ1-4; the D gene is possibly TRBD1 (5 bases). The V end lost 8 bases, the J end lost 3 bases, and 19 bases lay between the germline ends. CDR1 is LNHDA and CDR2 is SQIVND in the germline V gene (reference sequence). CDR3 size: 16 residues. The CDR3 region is CASCRTGGPANEKLFF. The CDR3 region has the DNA TGTGCCAGTTGTAGAACTGGGGGTCCGGCTAATGAAAAACTGTTTTTT. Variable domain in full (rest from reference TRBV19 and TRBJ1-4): DGGITQSPKYLFRKEGQNVTLSCEQNLNHDAMYWYRQDPGQGLRLIYYSQIVNDFQKGDIAEGYSVSREKKESFPLTVTSAQKNPTAFYLCASCRTGGPANEKLFFGSGTQLSVL.

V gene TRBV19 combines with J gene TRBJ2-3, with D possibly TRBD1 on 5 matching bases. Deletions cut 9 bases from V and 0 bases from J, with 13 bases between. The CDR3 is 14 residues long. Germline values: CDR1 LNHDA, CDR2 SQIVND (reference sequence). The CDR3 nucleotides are TGTGCCAGCAGACAGCAGATAAGCACAGATACGCAGTATTTT. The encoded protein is CASRQQISTDTQYF.

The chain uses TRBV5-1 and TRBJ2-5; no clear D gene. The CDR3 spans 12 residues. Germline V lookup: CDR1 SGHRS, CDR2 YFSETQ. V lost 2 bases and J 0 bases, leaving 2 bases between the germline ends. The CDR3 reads CASSFHQETQYF. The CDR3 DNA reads TGCGCCAGCAGCTTTCACCAAGAGACCCAGTACTTC.

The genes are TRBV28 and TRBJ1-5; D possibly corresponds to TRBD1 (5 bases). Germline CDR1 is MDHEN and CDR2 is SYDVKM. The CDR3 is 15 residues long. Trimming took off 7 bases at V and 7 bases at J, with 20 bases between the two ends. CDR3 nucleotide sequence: TGTGCCAGCACCTACCGGGGGGTTGTGGAGCAGCCCCAGCATTTT. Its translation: CASTYRGVVEQPQHF.

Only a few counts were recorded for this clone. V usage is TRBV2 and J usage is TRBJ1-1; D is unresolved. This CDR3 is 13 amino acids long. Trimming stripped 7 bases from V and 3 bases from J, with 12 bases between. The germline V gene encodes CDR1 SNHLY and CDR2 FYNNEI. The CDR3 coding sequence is TGTGCCAGCATAAGAGTCCGGGACACTGAAGCTTTCTTT. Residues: CASIRVRDTEAFF.

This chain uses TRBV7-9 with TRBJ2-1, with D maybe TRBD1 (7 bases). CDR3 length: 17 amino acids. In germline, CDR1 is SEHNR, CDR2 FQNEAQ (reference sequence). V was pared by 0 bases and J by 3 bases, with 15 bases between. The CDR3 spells CASSLALVQGGYNEQFF. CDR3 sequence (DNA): TGTGCCAGCAGCTTAGCGCTGGTTCAGGGGGGCTACAATGAGCAGTTCTTC. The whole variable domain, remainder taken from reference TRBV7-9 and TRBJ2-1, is DTGVSQNPRHKITKRGQNVTFRCDPISEHNRLYWYRQTLGQGPEFLTYFQNEAQLEKSRLLSDRFSAERPKGSFSTLEIQRTEQGDSAMYLCASSLALVQGGYNEQFFGPGTRLTVL.

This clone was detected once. CDR3 residues: CASSLSQGQDGYTF. The DNA of the CDR3 is TGTGCCAGCAGCTTAAGCCAGGGGCAAGACGGCTACACCTTC. This sequence joins TRBV7-9 and TRBJ1-2, with D tentatively TRBD1 (6 bases). This CDR3 is 14 amino acids long. Trimming removed 2 bases at V and 8 bases at J, with 15 bases between. The germline V gene encodes CDR1 SEHNR and CDR2 FQNEAQ (reference sequence).

CDR3 loop: CASSPRDTRNGYTF. The CDR3 DNA reads as TGTGCCAGCAGCCCGAGGGACACCAGAAATGGCTACACCTTC. The rearrangement joins TRBV5-5 to TRBJ1-2; weak D call: TRBD1 (6 bases). The CDR3 runs to 14 residues. Germline values: CDR1 SGHKS, CDR2 YYEKEE (reference sequence). V was pared by 4 bases and J by 6 bases, with 16 bases between.

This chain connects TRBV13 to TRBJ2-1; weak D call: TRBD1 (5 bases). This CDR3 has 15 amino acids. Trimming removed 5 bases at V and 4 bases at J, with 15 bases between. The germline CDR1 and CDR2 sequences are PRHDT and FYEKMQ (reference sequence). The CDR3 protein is CASSPDYTGYNEQFF. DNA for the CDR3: TGTGCCAGCAGCCCCGATTATACAGGATACAATGAGCAGTTCTTC. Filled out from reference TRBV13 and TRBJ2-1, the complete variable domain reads AAGVIQSPRHLIKEKRETATLKCYPIPRHDTVYWYQQGPGQDPQFLISFYEKMQSDKGSIPDRFSAQQFSDYHSELNMSSLELGDSALYFCASSPDYTGYNEQFFGPGTRLTVL.

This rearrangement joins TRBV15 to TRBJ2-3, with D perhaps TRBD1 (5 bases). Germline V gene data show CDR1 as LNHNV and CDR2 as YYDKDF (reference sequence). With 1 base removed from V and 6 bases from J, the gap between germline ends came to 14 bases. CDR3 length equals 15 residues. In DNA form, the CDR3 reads TGTGCCACCAGCAGAGTAGACAGCTCCCGGGATACGCAGTATTTT. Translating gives CATSRVDSSRDTQYF.

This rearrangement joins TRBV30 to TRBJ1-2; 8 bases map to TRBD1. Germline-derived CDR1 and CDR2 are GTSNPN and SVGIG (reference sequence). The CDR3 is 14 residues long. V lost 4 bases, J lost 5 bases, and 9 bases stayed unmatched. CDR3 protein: CAWTADRGGYGYTF. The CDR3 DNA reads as TGTGCCTGGACCGCCGACAGGGGTGGATATGGCTACACCTTC.

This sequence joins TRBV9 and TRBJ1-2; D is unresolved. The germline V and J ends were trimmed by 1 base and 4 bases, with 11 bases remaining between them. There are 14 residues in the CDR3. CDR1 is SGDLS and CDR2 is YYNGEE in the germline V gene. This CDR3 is CASSVKETIYGYTF. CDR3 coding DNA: TGTGCCAGCAGCGTAAAGGAGACCATCTATGGCTACACCTTC.